These 14 T cell receptor beta chains came from one sample sequenced in a study of low-dose radiotherapy and immunotherapy resistance in tumors. With TRAV- and TRBV-specific primers, first-strand cDNA was made, covering the alpha and beta chains. TCRs were amplified for approximately 21 PCR cycles with a constant-region primer and V-primer adapter. MiXCR, run by TCRdb on the reads, gives a single entry per CDR3 protein. The top ten hold over 3.5% of the sample, which has 95,000 to 100,000 distinct CDR3 sequences, roughly 20% seen once. Time point: after trial treatment. Noted treatment: LDRT plus nivolumab, ipilimumab, low-dose cyclophosphamide and aspirin (RACIN trial). Sequenced material: PBMCs, taken after low-dose radiotherapy plus immunotherapy. Receptors were obtained from a male donor with prostate cancer.

This clonotype was picked up a small number of times. V usage is TRBV5-4 and J usage is TRBJ2-7, with 8 bases that match TRBD1. The CDR3 runs to 15 residues. Trimming took 0 bases from V and 7 from J; bases not matched to a gene: 9. The germline CDR1 and CDR2 sequences are SGHNT and YYREEE (reference sequence). As DNA, the CDR3 is TGTGCCAGCAGCTTGGATGGACAGGGTTTGGAGGAGCAGTACTTC. It is translated as CASSLDGQGLEEQYF.

This clonotype was detected many times. This rearrangement joins TRBV6-6 to TRBJ2-3; D not resolved. The CDR3 consists of 14 residues. V lost 6 bases and J lost 5, with 15 bases in between. CDR1 is MNHNY, CDR2 SVGAGI, per germline (reference sequence). In DNA, the CDR3 is TGTGCCAGCAGCCCCCATGCGGAGAAAGATACGCAGTATTTT. Protein product: CASSPHAEKDTQYF.

This clonotype has ten or more counts. The rearrangement joins TRBV11-2 to TRBJ2-3; the D gene is possibly TRBD2 (5 bases). Germline V CDR1 and CDR2: SGHAT, FQNNGV. V was clipped by 3 bases and J by 8 bases, with 9 bases between them. The length of the CDR3 is 12 residues. CDR3 sequence: CASSFRAGTQYF. The CDR3 DNA reads TGTGCCAGCAGCTTTCGGGCGGGTACGCAGTATTTT.

This clonotype was seen at least ten times. This sequence joins TRBV14 and TRBJ1-1; 8 bases are a match to TRBD1. V lost 1 base, J lost 5 bases, and 6 bases stayed unmatched. CDR3 size: 15 residues. Germline loops: CDR1 SGHDN, CDR2 FVKESK. CDR3 sequence (DNA): TGTGCCAGCAGCCAAGTAGACAGGGGTCAAACTGAAGCTTTCTTT. Residues: CASSQVDRGQTEAFF. The full variable domain, in which reference TRBV14 and TRBJ1-1 provide the parts outside the CDR3, is EAGVTQFPSHSVIEKGQTVTLRCDPISGHDNLYWYRRVMGKEIKFLLHFVKESKQDESGMPNNRFLAERTGGTYSTLKVQPAELEDSGVYFCASSQVDRGQTEAFFGQGTRLTVV.

On this clonotype itself: A read error is the likely source, as a far larger clone sits one nucleotide away. The chain links TRBV6-8 to TRBJ2-3; D not certain. CDR3 length equals 15 residues. Germline loops: CDR1 MNHGY, CDR2 SAAAGT. The CDR3 loop is CASSQFYISTDMQYF. In nucleotides, the CDR3 is TGTGCCAGCAGCCAGTTTTACATTAGCACAGATATGCAGTATTTT.

Regarding this clonotype: The DNA is omitted, as the CDR3 cannot be located on it reliably, and the CDR3 follows TCRdb's listing. This chain uses TRBV7-8 with TRBJ2-2; the DNA was not used to check the table's D call, TRBD2. 15 amino acids form the CDR3, both terminal residues included. Per the germline V gene, CDR1 is SGHVS and CDR2 is FQNEAQ. The CDR3 sequence: CASSLGEGTGELFFF.

V is TRBV29-1 and J is TRBJ2-7, with D possibly matching TRBD1 (7 bases). CDR3 length equals 13 residues. Trimming took off 4 bases at V and 3 bases at J, with 13 bases between the two ends. The V gene's germline CDR1 is SQVTM and CDR2 ANQGSEA. The CDR3 loop reads CSVVVRGDYEQYF. Written as DNA, the CDR3 is TGCAGCGTTGTCGTCAGGGGGGACTACGAGCAGTACTTC.

The V gene is TRBV18, the J gene TRBJ1-4; D gene ambiguous. The CDR3 is 15 residues long. The V gene lost 4 bases and the J gene lost 0 bases, with 9 bases spanning the gap. Germline loops: CDR1 KGHSH, CDR2 LQKENI. The CDR3, as DNA: TGTGCCAGCTCACGTACAATGGCAACTAATGAAAAACTGTTTTTT. Its protein is CASSRTMATNEKLFF.

This clonotype was recorded many times. V and J are TRBV19 and TRBJ2-7; 9 bases line up with TRBD2. Germline V gene data show CDR1 as LNHDA and CDR2 as SQIVND (reference sequence). V lost 4 bases and J lost 4; bases outside the gene matches: 8. This CDR3 has 15 amino acids. Here the CDR3 reads CASSTTLAGHYEQYF. The CDR3 DNA follows: TGTGCCAGTAGTACGACGCTAGCGGGGCATTACGAGCAGTACTTC.

The chain has TRBV30 and TRBJ2-7; perhaps TRBD1 as D (5 bases). The CDR3 totals 12 residues. CDR1 and CDR2 from the germline V gene are GTSNPN and SVGIG (reference sequence). The germline V and J ends were trimmed by 2 bases and 4 bases, with 9 bases remaining between them. This CDR3 is CAWSPDRYEQYF. In DNA, the CDR3 is TGTGCCTGGAGTCCCGACAGATACGAGCAGTACTTC. The full variable domain, with the rest looked up from reference TRBV30 and TRBJ2-7, is SQTIHQWPATLVQPVGSPLSLECTVEGTSNPNLYWYRQAAGRGLQLLFYSVGIGQISSEVPQNLSASRPQDRQFILSSKKLLLSDSGFYLCAWSPDRYEQYFGPGTRLTVT.

This clonotype came up many times. The rearrangement joins TRBV28 to TRBJ1-4; no firm D call. The germline V gene encodes CDR1 MDHEN and CDR2 SYDVKM. Trimming cost V 6 bases and J 1 base, with 6 bases left between them. There are 13 residues in the CDR3. This chain's CDR3 is CASRGITNEKLFF. The CDR3 nucleotides are TGTGCCAGCAGGGGAATAACTAATGAAAAACTGTTTTTT.

This clonotype came up many times. The V call is TRBV29-1, the J call TRBJ1-2, with 12 bases that match TRBD1. Germline CDR1 and CDR2: SQVTM and ANQGSEA. CDR3 length equals 16 residues. V shed 2 bases, J shed 7 bases, and the junction held 11 bases outside the gene matches. CDR3: CSVEPPGQGASRGYTF. For the CDR3, the DNA is TGCAGCGTTGAACCTCCGGGACAGGGGGCCTCCCGTGGCTACACCTTC.

This clonotype was picked up one time. The chain links TRBV27 to TRBJ1-6, with D tentatively TRBD1 (6 bases). The CDR3 length is 15 residues. Germline values: CDR1 MNHEY, CDR2 SMNVEV (reference sequence). Trimming cost V 3 bases and J 7 bases, with 13 bases left between them. CDR3 nucleotide sequence: TGTGCCAGCAGTTTCAAAGGGGGGAGAAATTCACCCCTCCACTTT. Its translation is CASSFKGGRNSPLHF.

This clonotype was seen at least ten times. One base away lies a much larger clone, so this may be a sequencing read error. As DNA, the CDR3 is TGTGCCAGCAGCTCCGGGACAGGCTACGAGCAGTACTTC. Translating gives CASSSGTGYEQYF. This rearrangement joins TRBV7-2 to TRBJ2-7; 8 bases are shared with TRBD1. The CDR3 totals 13 residues. Unmatched junction bases numbered 2, after V lost 4 bases and J lost 3 bases. Germline CDR1 reads SGHTA; CDR2 reads FQGNSA.